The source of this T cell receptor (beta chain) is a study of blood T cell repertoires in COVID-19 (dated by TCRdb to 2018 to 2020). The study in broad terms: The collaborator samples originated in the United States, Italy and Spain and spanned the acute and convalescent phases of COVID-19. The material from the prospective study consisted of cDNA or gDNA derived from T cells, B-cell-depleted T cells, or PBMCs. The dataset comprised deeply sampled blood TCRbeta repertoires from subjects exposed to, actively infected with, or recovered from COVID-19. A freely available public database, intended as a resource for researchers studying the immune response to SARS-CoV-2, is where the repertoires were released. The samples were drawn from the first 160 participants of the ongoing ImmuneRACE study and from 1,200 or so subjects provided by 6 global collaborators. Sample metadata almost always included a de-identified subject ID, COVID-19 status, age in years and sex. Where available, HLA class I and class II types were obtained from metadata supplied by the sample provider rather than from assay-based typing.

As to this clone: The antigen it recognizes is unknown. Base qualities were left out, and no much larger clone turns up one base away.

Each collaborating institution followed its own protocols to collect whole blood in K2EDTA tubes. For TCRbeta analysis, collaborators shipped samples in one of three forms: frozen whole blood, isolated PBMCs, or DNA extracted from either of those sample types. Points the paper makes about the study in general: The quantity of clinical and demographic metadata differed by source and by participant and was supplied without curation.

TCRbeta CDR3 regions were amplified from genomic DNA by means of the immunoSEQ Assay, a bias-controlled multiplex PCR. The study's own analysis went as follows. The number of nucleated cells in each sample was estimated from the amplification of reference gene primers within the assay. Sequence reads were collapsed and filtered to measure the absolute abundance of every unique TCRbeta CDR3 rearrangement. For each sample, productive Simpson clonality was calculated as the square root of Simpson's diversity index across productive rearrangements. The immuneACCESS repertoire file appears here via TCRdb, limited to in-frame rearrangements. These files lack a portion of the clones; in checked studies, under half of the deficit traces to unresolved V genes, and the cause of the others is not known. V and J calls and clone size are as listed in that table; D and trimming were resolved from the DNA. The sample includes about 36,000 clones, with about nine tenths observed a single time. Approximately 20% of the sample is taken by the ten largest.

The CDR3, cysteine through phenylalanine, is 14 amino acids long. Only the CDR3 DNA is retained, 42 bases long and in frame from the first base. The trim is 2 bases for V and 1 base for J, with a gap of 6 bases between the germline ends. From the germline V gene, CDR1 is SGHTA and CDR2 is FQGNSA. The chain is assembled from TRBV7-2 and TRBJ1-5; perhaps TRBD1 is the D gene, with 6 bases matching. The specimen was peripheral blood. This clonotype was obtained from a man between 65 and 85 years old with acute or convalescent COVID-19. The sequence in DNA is TGTGCCAGCAGCTTAACAGGGAGCAATCAGCCCCAGCATTTT. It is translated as CASSLTGSNQPQHF.